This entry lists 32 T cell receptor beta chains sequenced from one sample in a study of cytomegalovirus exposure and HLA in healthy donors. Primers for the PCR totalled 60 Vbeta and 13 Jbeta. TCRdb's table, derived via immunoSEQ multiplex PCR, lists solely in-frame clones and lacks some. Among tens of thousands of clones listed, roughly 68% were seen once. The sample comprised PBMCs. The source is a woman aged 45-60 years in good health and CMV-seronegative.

CDR3 sequence (DNA): TGTGCCTGGAGTGTTGGGAGTAACACTGAAGCTTTCTTT. Protein product: CAWSVGSNTEAFF. This chain links TRBV30 with TRBJ1-1; D is unresolved. This CDR3 contains 13 residues. Germline-derived CDR1 and CDR2 are GTSNPN and SVGIG (reference sequence). V dropped 0 bases and J dropped 2 bases, with 7 bases sitting between them. Full variable domain (remainder filled in from reference TRBV30 and TRBJ1-1): SQTIHQWPATLVQPVGSPLSLECTVEGTSNPNLYWYRQAAGRGLQLLFYSVGIGQISSEVPQNLSASRPQDRQFILSSKKLLLSDSGFYLCAWSVGSNTEAFFGQGTRLTVV.

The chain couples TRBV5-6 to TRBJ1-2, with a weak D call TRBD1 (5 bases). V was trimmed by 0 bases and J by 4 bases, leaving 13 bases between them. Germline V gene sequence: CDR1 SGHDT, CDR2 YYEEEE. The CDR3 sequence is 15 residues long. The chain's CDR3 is CASSLAVGGGYGYTF. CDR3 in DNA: TGTGCCAGCAGCTTGGCCGTGGGGGGAGGCTATGGCTACACCTTC.

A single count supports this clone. The CDR3 spells CASSYTREQPQHF. For the CDR3, the DNA is TGTGCCAGCAGTTACACTAGGGAGCAGCCCCAGCATTTT. The chain recombines TRBV6-5 with TRBJ1-5; D not certain. From germline, CDR1 is MNHEY and CDR2 SVGAGI. Between the trimmed V and J ends, which lost 2 bases and 7 bases, there was a span of 9 bases. This CDR3 spans 13 amino acids.

The CDR3 here is CASSLSAGTEKYEQYF. CDR3 nucleotide sequence: TGTGCCAGCAGTCTTAGCGCCGGGACAGAAAAATACGAGCAGTACTTC. The rearrangement uses TRBV27 and TRBJ2-7; 7 bases match TRBD1. Germline values: CDR1 MNHEY, CDR2 SMNVEV (reference sequence). The CDR3 has 16 amino acids. V trimming: 5 bases; J trimming: 4 bases; junction bases outside the gene matches: 14.

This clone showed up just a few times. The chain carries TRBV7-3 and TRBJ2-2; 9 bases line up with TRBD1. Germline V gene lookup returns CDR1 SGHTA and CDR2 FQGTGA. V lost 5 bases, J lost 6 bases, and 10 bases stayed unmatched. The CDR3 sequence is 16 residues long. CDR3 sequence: CASSRTGVSNAGELFF. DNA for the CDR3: TGTGCCAGCAGCCGGACAGGGGTCAGTAACGCCGGGGAGCTGTTTTTT.

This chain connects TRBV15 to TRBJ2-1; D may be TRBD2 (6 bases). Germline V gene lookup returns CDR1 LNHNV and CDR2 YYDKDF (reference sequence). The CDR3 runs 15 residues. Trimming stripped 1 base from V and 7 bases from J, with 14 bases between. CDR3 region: CATSRARGISNEQFF. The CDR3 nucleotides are TGTGCCACCAGCAGAGCGCGCGGGATAAGTAATGAGCAGTTCTTC.

The CDR3 DNA reads TGTGCCAGCTCCCAACGGACAGGGCCCTCTGGAAACACCATATATTTT. This gives the protein CASSQRTGPSGNTIYF. V and J are TRBV18 and TRBJ1-3, with 8 bases that match TRBD1. The CDR3 consists of 16 residues. V was pared by 6 bases and J by 0 bases, with 7 bases of the junction left unmatched. Germline CDR1 is KGHSH and CDR2 is LQKENI.

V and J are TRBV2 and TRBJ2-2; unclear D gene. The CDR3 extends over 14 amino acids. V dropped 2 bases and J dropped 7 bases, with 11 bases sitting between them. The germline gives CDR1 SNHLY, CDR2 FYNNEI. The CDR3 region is CASSEWVENGELFF. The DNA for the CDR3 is TGTGCCAGCAGTGAATGGGTGGAGAACGGGGAGCTGTTTTTT.

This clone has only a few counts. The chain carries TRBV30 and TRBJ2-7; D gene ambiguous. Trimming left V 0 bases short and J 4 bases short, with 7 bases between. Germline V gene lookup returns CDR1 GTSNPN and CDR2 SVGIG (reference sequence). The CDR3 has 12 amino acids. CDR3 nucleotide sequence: TGTGCCTGGAGTGTAACGACATACGAGCAGTACTTC. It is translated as CAWSVTTYEQYF.

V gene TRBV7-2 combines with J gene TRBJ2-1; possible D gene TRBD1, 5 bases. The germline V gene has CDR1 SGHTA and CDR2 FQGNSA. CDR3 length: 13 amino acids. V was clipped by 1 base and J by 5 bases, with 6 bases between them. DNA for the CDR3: TGTGCCAGCAGCTTAGGACAGAACAATGAGCAGTTCTTC. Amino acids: CASSLGQNNEQFF.

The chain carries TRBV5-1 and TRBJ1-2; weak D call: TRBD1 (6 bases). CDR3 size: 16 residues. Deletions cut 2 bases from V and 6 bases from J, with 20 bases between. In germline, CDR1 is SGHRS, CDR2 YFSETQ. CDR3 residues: CASSFRGGLIRDGYTF. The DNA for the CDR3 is TGCGCCAGCAGCTTTCGGGGGGGCCTCATCCGGGATGGCTACACCTTC. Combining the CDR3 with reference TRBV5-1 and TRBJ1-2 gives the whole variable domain KAGVTQTPRYLIKTRGQQVTLSCSPISGHRSVSWYQQTPGQGLQFLFEYFSETQRNKGNFPGRFSGRQFSNSRSEMNVSTLELGDSALYLCASSFRGGLIRDGYTFGSGTRLTVV.

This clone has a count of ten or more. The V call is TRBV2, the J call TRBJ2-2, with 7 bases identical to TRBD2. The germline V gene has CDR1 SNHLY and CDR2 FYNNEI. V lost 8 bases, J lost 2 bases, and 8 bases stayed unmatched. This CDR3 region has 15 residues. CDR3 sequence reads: CASRPGLLNTGELFF. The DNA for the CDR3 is TGTGCCAGCCGTCCGGGACTACTAAACACCGGGGAGCTGTTTTTT.

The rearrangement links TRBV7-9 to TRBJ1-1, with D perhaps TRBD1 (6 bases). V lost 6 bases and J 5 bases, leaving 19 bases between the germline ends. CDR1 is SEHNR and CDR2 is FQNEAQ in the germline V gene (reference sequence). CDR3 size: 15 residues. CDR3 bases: TGTGCCAGCAGTTTGAACCGGGGGGCGGAAACTGAAGCTTTCTTT. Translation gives CASSLNRGAETEAFF. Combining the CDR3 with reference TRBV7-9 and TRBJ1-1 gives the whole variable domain DTGVSQNPRHKITKRGQNVTFRCDPISEHNRLYWYRQTLGQGPEFLTYFQNEAQLEKSRLLSDRFSAERPKGSFSTLEIQRTEQGDSAMYLCASSLNRGAETEAFFGQGTRLTVV.

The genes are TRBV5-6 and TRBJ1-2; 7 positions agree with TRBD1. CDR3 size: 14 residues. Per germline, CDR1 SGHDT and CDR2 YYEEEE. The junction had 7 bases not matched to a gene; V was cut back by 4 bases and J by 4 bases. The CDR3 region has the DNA TGTGCCAGCAGCCCCGGGACAGCGTTCTATGGCTACACCTTC. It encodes CASSPGTAFYGYTF.

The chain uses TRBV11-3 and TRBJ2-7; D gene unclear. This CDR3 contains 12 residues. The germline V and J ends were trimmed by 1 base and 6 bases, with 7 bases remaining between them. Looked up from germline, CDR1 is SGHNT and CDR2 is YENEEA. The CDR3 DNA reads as TGTGCCAGCAGCTTAGGTACATCCGAGCAGTACTTC. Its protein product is CASSLGTSEQYF. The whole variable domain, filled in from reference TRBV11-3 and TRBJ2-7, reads EAGVVQSPRYKIIEKKQPVAFWCNPISGHNTLYWYLQNLGQGPELLIRYENEEAVDDSQLPKDRFSAERLKGVDSTLKIQPAELGDSAVYLCASSLGTSEQYFGPGTRLTVT.

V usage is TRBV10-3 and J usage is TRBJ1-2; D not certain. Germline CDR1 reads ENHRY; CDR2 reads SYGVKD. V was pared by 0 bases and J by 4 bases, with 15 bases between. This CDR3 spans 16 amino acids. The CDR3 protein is CAISESSDRRSYGYTF. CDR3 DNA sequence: TGTGCCATCAGTGAGTCGAGCGATCGTCGGAGCTATGGCTACACCTTC.

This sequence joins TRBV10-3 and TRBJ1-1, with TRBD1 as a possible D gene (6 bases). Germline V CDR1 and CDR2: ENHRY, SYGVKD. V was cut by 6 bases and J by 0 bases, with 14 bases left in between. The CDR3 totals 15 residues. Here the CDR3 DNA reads TGTGCCATCAGGCCTGCAGGGGACATGAACACTGAAGCTTTCTTT. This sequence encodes CAIRPAGDMNTEAFF.

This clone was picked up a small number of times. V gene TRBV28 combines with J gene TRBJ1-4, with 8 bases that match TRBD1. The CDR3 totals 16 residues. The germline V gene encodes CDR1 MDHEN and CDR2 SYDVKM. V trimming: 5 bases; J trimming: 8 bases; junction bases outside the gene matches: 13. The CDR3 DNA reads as TGTGCCAGCAGTGTAATTACCGGGACAGGTACAGAAAAACTGTTTTTT. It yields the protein CASSVITGTGTEKLFF.

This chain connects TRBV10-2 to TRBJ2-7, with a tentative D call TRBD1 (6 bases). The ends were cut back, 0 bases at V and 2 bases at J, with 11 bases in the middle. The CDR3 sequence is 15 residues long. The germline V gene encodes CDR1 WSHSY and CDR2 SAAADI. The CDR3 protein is CASSESRTDTYEQYF. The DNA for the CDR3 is TGCGCCAGCAGTGAGTCCCGGACAGATACCTACGAGCAGTACTTC.

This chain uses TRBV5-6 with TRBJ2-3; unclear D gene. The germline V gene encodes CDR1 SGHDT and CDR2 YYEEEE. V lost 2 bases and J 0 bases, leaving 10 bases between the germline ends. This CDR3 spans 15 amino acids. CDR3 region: CASSLFSTSTDTQYF. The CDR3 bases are TGTGCCAGCAGCTTATTTTCCACTAGCACAGATACGCAGTATTTT.

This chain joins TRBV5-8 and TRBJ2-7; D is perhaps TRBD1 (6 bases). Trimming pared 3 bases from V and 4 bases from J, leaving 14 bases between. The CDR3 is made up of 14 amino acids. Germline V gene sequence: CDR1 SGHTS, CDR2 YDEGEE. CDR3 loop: CASSWAGASYEQYF. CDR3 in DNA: TGTGCCAGCAGCTGGGCAGGGGCTTCTTACGAGCAGTACTTC.

CDR3 sequence (DNA): TGTGCCAGCAGTGAAGCGCCAGGCCGCGGGCACTCTGGGGCCAACGTCCTGACTTTC. Residues: CASSEAPGRGHSGANVLTF. V usage is TRBV2 and J usage is TRBJ2-6; D perhaps matches TRBD2 (5 bases). The CDR3 runs 19 residues. Germline V gives CDR1 SNHLY, CDR2 FYNNEI. Trimming stripped 0 bases from V and 0 bases from J, with 15 bases between.

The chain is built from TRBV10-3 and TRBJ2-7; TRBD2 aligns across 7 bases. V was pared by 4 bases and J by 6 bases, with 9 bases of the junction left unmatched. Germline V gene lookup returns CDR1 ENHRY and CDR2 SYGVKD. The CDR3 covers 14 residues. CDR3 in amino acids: CAISVGGLGLEQYF. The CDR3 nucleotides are TGTGCCATCAGTGTGGGAGGGTTGGGACTCGAGCAGTACTTC.

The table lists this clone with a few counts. Written as DNA, the CDR3 is TGTGCCAGCAGCGTAGGGGGGGGAGGGAGCTCCTACAATGAGCAGTTCTTC. This codes for CASSVGGGGSSYNEQFF. The chain employs TRBV9 and TRBJ2-1; TRBD2 agrees at 7 bases. Per germline, CDR1 SGDLS and CDR2 YYNGEE. There are 17 residues in the CDR3. With 0 bases clipped from V and 0 bases from J, the junction kept 6 bases outside the gene matches.

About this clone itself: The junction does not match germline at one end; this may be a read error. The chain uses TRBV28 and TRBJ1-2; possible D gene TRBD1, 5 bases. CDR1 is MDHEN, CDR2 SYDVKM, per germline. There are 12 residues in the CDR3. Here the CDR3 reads CASTPTEYAYTF. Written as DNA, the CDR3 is TGTGCCAGCACCCCGACAGAGTATGCCTACACCTTC.

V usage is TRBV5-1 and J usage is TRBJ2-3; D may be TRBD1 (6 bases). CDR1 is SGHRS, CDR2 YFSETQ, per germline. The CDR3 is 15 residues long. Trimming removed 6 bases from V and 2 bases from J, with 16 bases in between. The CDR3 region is CASKKQGANTDTQYF. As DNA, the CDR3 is TGCGCCAGCAAGAAACAGGGTGCTAACACAGATACGCAGTATTTT. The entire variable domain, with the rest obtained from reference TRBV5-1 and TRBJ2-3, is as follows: KAGVTQTPRYLIKTRGQQVTLSCSPISGHRSVSWYQQTPGQGLQFLFEYFSETQRNKGNFPGRFSGRQFSNSRSEMNVSTLELGDSALYLCASKKQGANTDTQYFGPGTRLTVL.

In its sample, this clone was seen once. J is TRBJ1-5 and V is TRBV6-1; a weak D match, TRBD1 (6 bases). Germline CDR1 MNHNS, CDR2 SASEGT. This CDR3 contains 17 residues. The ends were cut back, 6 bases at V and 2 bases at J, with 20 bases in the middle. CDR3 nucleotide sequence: TGTGCCAGCAGGGAAAGGGACAAACACTTTGGCAATCAGCCCCAGCATTTT. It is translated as CASRERDKHFGNQPQHF.

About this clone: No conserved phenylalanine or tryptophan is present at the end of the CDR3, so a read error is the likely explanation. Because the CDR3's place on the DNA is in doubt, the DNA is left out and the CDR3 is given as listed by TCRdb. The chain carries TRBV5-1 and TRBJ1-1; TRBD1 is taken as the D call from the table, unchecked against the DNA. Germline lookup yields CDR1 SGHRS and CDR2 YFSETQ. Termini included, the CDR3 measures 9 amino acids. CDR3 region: CASSVLTAV.

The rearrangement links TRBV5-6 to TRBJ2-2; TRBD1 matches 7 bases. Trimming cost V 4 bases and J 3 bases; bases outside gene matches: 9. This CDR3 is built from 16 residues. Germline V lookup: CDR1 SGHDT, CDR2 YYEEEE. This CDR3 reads CASSLLGTVDTGELFF. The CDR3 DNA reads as TGTGCCAGCAGCCTCCTCGGGACAGTTGACACCGGGGAGCTGTTTTTT.

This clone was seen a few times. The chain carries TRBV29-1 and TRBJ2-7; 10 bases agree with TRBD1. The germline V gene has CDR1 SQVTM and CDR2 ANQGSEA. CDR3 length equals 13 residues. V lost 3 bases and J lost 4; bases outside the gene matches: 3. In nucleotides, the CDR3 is TGCAGCGTTGACGGACAGGGGGGGTACGAGCAGTACTTC. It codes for CSVDGQGGYEQYF.

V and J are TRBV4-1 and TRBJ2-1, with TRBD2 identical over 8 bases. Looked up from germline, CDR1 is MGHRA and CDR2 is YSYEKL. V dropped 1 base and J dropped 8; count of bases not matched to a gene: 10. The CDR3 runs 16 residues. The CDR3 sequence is CASSQVLSGSRDEQFF. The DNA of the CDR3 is TGCGCCAGCAGCCAAGTTTTAAGCGGGAGTCGCGATGAGCAGTTCTTC.

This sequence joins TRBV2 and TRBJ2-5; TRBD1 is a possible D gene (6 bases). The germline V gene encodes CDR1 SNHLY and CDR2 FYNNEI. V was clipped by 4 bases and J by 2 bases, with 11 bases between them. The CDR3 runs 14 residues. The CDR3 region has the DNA TGTGCCAGCAGTGTAGGACAGATACAAGAGACCCAGTACTTC. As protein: CASSVGQIQETQYF.